These 20 T cell receptor beta chains originate from one sample sequenced in a study of blood T cell repertoires in COVID-19. Produced via immunoSEQ multiplex PCR; TCRdb's table is partial and in-frame only. The table lists a few hundred thousand clones, about 90% of them singletons. Input material: PBMCs or T cells enriched from blood (not recorded which). These receptors originate from a woman in her forties or fifties who had been exposed to COVID-19.

J is TRBJ2-1 and V is TRBV1; the table's D call TRBD2 went unverified against the DNA. TRBV1 is a recognized pseudogene. CDR3 size: 17 residues. The CDR3 is CTSSLAGGLELYNEQFF. The CDR3 nucleotides are TGCACCAGCAGCCTTGCGGGGGGACTAGAATTGTACAATGAGCAGTTCTTC.

The rearrangement uses TRBV7-2 and TRBJ1-5, with D perhaps TRBD1 (6 bases). This CDR3 has 14 amino acids. Trimming took 1 base from V and 5 from J, leaving 9 bases between them. Germline V gene lookup returns CDR1 SGHTA and CDR2 FQGNSA. The CDR3 protein is CASSLDRAYQPQHF. In nucleotides, the CDR3 is TGTGCCAGCAGCTTAGACAGGGCGTATCAGCCCCAGCATTTT.

This rearrangement joins TRBV28 to TRBJ2-3; possible D gene TRBD1, 6 bases. V lost 10 bases and J 2 bases, leaving 13 bases between the germline ends. Germline V lookup: CDR1 MDHEN, CDR2 SYDVKM. The CDR3 extends over 13 amino acids. CDR3: CAIEGDNTDTQYF. CDR3 sequence (DNA): TGTGCCATAGAGGGGGATAACACAGATACGCAGTATTTT.

V and J are TRBV5-1 and TRBJ2-2; weak D call: TRBD1 (7 bases). The CDR3 length is 16 residues. V dropped 3 bases and J dropped 4 bases, with 16 bases sitting between them. Germline V CDR1 and CDR2: SGHRS, YFSETQ. In nucleotides, the CDR3 is TGCGCCAGCAGCTCGGGGGTTCGACAGGGCACCGGGGAGCTGTTTTTT. Its translation: CASSSGVRQGTGELFF.

The V gene is TRBV2, the J gene TRBJ2-3; TRBD2 agrees at 7 bases. CDR1 is SNHLY, CDR2 FYNNEI, per germline. V dropped 6 bases and J dropped 1; count of bases not matched to a gene: 10. The CDR3 is 16 amino acids. The CDR3 is CASSPPPLAGTDTQYF. CDR3 sequence (DNA): TGTGCCAGCAGCCCACCCCCCCTAGCGGGCACAGATACGCAGTATTTT. Complete variable domain (other parts from reference TRBV2 and TRBJ2-3): EPEVTQTPSHQVTQMGQEVILRCVPISNHLYFYWYRQILGQKVEFLVSFYNNEISEKSEIFDDQFSVERPDGSNFTLKIRSTKLEDSAMYFCASSPPPLAGTDTQYFGPGTRLTVL.

Here the CDR3 reads CASRVGTLYGYTF. CDR3 DNA: TGTGCCAGCCGTGTCGGTACCCTCTATGGCTACACCTTC. The rearrangement uses TRBV2 and TRBJ1-2; D is unclear. Germline CDR1 and CDR2: SNHLY and FYNNEI. The V end was cut by 8 bases, the J end by 4 bases, with 14 bases between. CDR3 length: 13 residues.

V and J are TRBV19 and TRBJ1-2; D is undetermined. The CDR3 sequence is 14 residues long. With 7 bases removed from V and 8 bases from J, the gap between germline ends came to 20 bases. Germline V CDR1 and CDR2: LNHDA, SQIVND (reference sequence). Here the CDR3 reads CASTNSGLRFGYTF. CDR3 DNA sequence: TGTGCCAGTACCAACTCAGGACTAAGGTTCGGCTACACCTTC. Supplemented by reference TRBV19 and TRBJ1-2, the full variable domain reads DGGITQSPKYLFRKEGQNVTLSCEQNLNHDAMYWYRQDPGQGLRLIYYSQIVNDFQKGDIAEGYSVSREKKESFPLTVTSAQKNPTAFYLCASTNSGLRFGYTFGSGTRLTVV.

The rearrangement uses TRBV7-2 and TRBJ1-1; possible D gene TRBD1, 6 bases. From germline, CDR1 is SGHTA and CDR2 FQGNSA. V lost 8 bases and J 6 bases, leaving 16 bases between the germline ends. This CDR3 comprises 13 residues. In DNA, the CDR3 is TGTGCCAGCCTGTCTAGGACAGAATCTGAAGCTTTCTTT. Protein: CASLSRTESEAFF.

The chain has TRBV27 and TRBJ2-3, with 8 nucleotides matching TRBD1. Germline CDR1 reads MNHEY; CDR2 reads SMNVEV (reference sequence). The CDR3 runs to 16 residues. J gave up 5 bases and V 2 bases, and 9 bases lay outside the gene matches. DNA of the CDR3: TGTGCCAGCAGTTTACGACGGCAGGGGGCTTTAGATACGCAGTATTTT. It is translated as CASSLRRQGALDTQYF.

The V gene is TRBV28, the J gene TRBJ1-2; TRBD1 agrees at 7 bases. This CDR3 is built from 13 residues. CDR1 is MDHEN, CDR2 SYDVKM, per germline. V dropped 5 bases and J dropped 4; count of bases not matched to a gene: 4. The CDR3 here is CASSQQGPYGYTF. For the CDR3, the DNA is TGTGCCAGCAGTCAACAGGGGCCCTATGGCTACACCTTC.

This clone was recorded once. J is TRBJ1-1 and V is TRBV13; no definite D call. The CDR3 is made up of 15 amino acids. Trimming took off 5 bases at V and 0 bases at J, with 13 bases between the two ends. Germline V gene lookup returns CDR1 PRHDT and CDR2 FYEKMQ (reference sequence). CDR3 region: CASSIRREVNTEAFF. The CDR3 DNA reads TGTGCCAGCAGCATCCGGAGAGAAGTGAACACTGAAGCTTTCTTT.

The chain links TRBV11-2 to TRBJ2-5, with TRBD2 identical over 16 bases. CDR1 SGHAT and CDR2 FQNNGV come from the germline V gene. CDR3 size: 18 residues. With 2 bases clipped from V and 4 bases from J, the junction kept 7 bases outside the gene matches. CDR3 sequence (DNA): TGTGCCAGCAGCTTACGAGGGACTAGCGGGGGGGCCGTAGAGACCCAGTACTTC. Translating gives CASSLRGTSGGAVETQYF.

V is TRBV7-9 and J is TRBJ2-6, with 12 bases matching TRBD1. From germline, CDR1 is SEHNR and CDR2 FQNEAQ (reference sequence). The CDR3 sequence is 18 residues long. V lost 5 bases, J lost 2 bases, and 7 bases stayed unmatched. Written as DNA, the CDR3 is TGTGCCAGCAGCCCAGACCGGGACAGGGGGCCTGGGGCCAACGTCCTGACTTTC. Translated: CASSPDRDRGPGANVLTF.

This clone showed up just once. V usage is TRBV6-5 and J usage is TRBJ1-4, with TRBD1 as a possible D gene (6 bases). Trimming took off 3 bases at V and 6 bases at J, with 11 bases between the two ends. This CDR3 is built from 14 residues. The germline gives CDR1 MNHEY, CDR2 SVGAGI. For the CDR3, the DNA is TGTGCCAGCAGTTATACAGGGTTTTATGAAAAACTGTTTTTT. Protein sequence: CASSYTGFYEKLFF.

The V call is TRBV5-1, the J call TRBJ2-3; D possibly corresponds to TRBD1 (6 bases). Germline-derived CDR1 and CDR2 are SGHRS and YFSETQ. The CDR3 has 15 amino acids. Trimming took 1 base from V and 2 from J, leaving 11 bases between them. CDR3 sequence reads: CASSLMDSYTDTQYF. The CDR3, as DNA: TGCGCCAGCAGCTTGATGGACAGCTACACAGATACGCAGTATTTT.

J is TRBJ1-3 and V is TRBV5-1; the D is unclear. Between the trimmed V and J ends, which lost 3 bases and 2 bases, there was a span of 6 bases. CDR1 is SGHRS, CDR2 YFSETQ, per germline. This CDR3 contains 13 residues. CDR3 protein: CASSWEAGNTIYF. Written as DNA, the CDR3 is TGCGCCAGCAGCTGGGAGGCTGGAAACACCATATATTTT.

V is TRBV25-1 and J is TRBJ2-1; 8 nucleotides agree with TRBD2. The CDR3 covers 17 residues. Unmatched junction bases numbered 6, after V lost 1 base and J lost 1 base. In germline, CDR1 is MGHDK, CDR2 SYGVNS. CDR3 nucleotide sequence: TGTGCCAGCAGTGAATCTGAACGGGGGGGATCCTACAATGAGCAGTTCTTC. This gives the protein CASSESERGGSYNEQFF.

The rearrangement joins TRBV7-6 to TRBJ2-7, with D possibly matching TRBD2 (6 bases). The CDR3 loop spans 15 amino acids. Germline V gives CDR1 SGHVS, CDR2 FNYEAQ. Trimming left V 3 bases short and J 7 bases short, with 19 bases between. The CDR3, as DNA: TGTGCCAGCAGCTTCGACCCGGCCGGGAGTGGGGAGCAGTACTTC. Residues: CASSFDPAGSGEQYF.

The rearrangement uses TRBV6-1 and TRBJ1-5, with TRBD1 identical over 7 bases. The germline gives CDR1 MNHNS, CDR2 SASEGT. V lost 1 base to trimming and J lost 2 bases; unmatched junction nucleotides: 5. The CDR3 loop spans 16 amino acids. The CDR3 DNA reads as TGTGCCAGCAGTGAAGTAGGGGGCGTGCGCAATCAGCCCCAGCATTTT. Translated, it gives CASSEVGGVRNQPQHF.

The chain carries TRBV7-2 and TRBJ2-7, with D uncertain. The CDR3 contains 13 residues. Germline lookup yields CDR1 SGHTA and CDR2 FQGNSA. V was clipped by 1 base and J by 9 bases, with 13 bases between them. This CDR3 is CASSLGPFMPQYF. CDR3 sequence (DNA): TGTGCCAGCAGCTTAGGGCCATTTATGCCGCAGTACTTC.